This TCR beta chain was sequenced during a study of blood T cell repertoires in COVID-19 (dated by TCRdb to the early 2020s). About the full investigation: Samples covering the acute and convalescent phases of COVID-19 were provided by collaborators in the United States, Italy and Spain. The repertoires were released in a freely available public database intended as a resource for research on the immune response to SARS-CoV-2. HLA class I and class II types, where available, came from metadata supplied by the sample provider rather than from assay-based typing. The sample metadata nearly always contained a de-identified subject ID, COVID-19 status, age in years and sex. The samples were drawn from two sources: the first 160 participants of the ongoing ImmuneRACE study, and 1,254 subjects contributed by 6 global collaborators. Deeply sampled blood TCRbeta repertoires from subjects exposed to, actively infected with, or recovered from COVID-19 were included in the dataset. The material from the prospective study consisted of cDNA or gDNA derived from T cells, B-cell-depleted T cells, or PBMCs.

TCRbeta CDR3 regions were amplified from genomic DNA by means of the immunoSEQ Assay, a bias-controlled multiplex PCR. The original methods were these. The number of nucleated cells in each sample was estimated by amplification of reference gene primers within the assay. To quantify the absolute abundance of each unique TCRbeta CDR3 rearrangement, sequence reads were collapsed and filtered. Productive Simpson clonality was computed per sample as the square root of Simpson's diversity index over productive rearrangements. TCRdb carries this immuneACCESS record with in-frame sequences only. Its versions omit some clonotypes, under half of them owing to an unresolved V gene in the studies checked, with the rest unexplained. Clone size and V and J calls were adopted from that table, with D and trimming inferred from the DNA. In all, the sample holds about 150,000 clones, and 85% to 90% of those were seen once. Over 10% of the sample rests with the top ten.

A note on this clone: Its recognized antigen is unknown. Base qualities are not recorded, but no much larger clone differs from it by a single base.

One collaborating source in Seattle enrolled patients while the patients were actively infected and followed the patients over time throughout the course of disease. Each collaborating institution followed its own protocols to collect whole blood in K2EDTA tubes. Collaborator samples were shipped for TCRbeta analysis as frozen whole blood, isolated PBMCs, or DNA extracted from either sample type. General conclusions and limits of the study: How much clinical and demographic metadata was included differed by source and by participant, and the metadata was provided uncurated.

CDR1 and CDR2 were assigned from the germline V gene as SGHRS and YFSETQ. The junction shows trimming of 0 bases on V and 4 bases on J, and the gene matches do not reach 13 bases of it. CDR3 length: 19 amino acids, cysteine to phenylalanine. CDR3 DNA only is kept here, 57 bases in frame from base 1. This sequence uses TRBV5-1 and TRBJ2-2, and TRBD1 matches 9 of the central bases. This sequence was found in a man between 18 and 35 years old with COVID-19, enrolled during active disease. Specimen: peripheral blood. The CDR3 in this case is CASSLEGQGRTTRTGELFF. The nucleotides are TGCGCCAGCAGCTTGGAGGGACAGGGTCGGACTACCCGCACCGGGGAGCTGTTTTTT.